Ten or more counts support the clone carrying this T cell receptor (beta chain). Its antigen is not known. This record belongs to a study of T cells after yellow fever vaccination. At the level of the study: Researchers used SMART-Seq v4 Ultra Low Input to prepare fractions that had low cell numbers.

Study-level points and caveats: Secondary responses were weaker yet peaked faster, day 5 versus 15. Repertoires sorted by FACS could include abundant clonotypes that are contaminants from the bulk population.

TCRdb re-called the 5' RACE reads through MiXCR, storing one row per CDR3 protein. The sample lists about 130,000 distinct CDR3 sequences, 7.4% seen once, with about 2.7% in the top ten. The CDR3 is 15 residues long. CDR1 and CDR2 from the germline V gene are SNHLY and FYNNEI. Deletions cut 6 bases from V and 1 base from J, with 15 bases between. The V call is TRBV2, the J call TRBJ2-5, with D perhaps TRBD1 or TRBD2 (5 bases each). The clonotype comes from a young man who received the YFV17D yellow fever vaccine. Sequences were derived from CD4+ T cells sorted from PBMCs, sampled roughly 10 days after the first yellow fever vaccination. The DNA of the CDR3 is TGTGCCAGCAGCGACGCGGATGGGACCCAAGAGACCCAGTACTTC. It codes for CASSDADGTQETQYF. Filled out from reference TRBV2 and TRBJ2-5, the complete variable domain reads EPEVTQTPSHQVTQMGQEVILRCVPISNHLYFYWYRQILGQKVEFLVSFYNNEISEKSEIFDDQFSVERPDGSNFTLKIRSTKLEDSAMYFCASSDADGTQETQYFGPGTRLLVL.